The 18 T cell receptor beta chains below were found in one sample sequenced in a study of vaccination effects on CD4 cells after COVID-19. Antigen specificity for these receptors is unknown. Method: immunoSEQ multiplex PCR; TCRdb's copy keeps in-frame clones and lacks some. Among about 79,000 clones listed, around 76% were seen once. In the ViraFEST assay, antigen-specific CD4+ clonotypes were identified by expansion after peptide-pool stimulation. Following a 10-day culture, CD4+ T cells were purified. Sequencing used CD4+ T cells from PBMCs cultured with HCoV-229E spike peptides, obtained before COVID-19 vaccination. These receptors came from a human donor who received a COVID-19 vaccine.

The rearrangement uses TRBV6-5 and TRBJ2-5, with a possible D match to TRBD2 (5 bases). The CDR3 has 13 residues. V shed 8 bases and J shed 5 bases, with 15 bases lying between them. Per germline, CDR1 MNHEY and CDR2 SVGAGI. The CDR3 sequence is CASRTDPGETQYF. The CDR3 DNA follows: TGTGCCAGCCGGACCGACCCGGGGGAGACCCAGTACTTC.

The chain recombines TRBV24-1 with TRBJ2-4; D assignment may be TRBD1 or TRBD2 (6 bases each). Germline V gene data show CDR1 as KGHDR and CDR2 as SFDVKD. The length of the CDR3 is 15 residues. The V gene lost 4 bases and the J gene lost 9 bases, with 18 bases spanning the gap. CDR3 in amino acids: CATSEATQGGSIQYF. CDR3 bases: TGTGCCACCAGTGAAGCTACACAGGGAGGTAGCATTCAGTACTTC.

The rearrangement links TRBV28 to TRBJ2-1; 13 positions agree with TRBD2. This CDR3 has 15 amino acids. V was clipped by 6 bases and J by 7 bases; unmatched bases: 6. CDR1 MDHEN and CDR2 SYDVKM come from the germline V gene. The CDR3 nucleotides read TGTGCCAGCAGCAGGACTAGCGGGGGCGGAAATGAGCAGTTCTTC. Its protein is CASSRTSGGGNEQFF.

This sequence joins TRBV5-4 and TRBJ2-1; D tentatively reads TRBD1 or TRBD2 (5 bases each). CDR1 is SGHNT, CDR2 YYREEE, per germline (reference sequence). CDR3 length equals 15 residues. V was shortened by 5 bases and J by 3 bases, with 15 bases between the two germline ends. DNA for the CDR3: TGTGCCAGCAGTCCAGGGAGTACAAACTACAATGAGCAGTTCTTC. It is translated as CASSPGSTNYNEQFF.

This clone was recorded once. This sequence joins TRBV24-1 and TRBJ2-3; D is unresolved. The CDR3 sequence is 15 residues long. Germline V gene sequence: CDR1 KGHDR, CDR2 SFDVKD. V shed 4 bases and J shed 0 bases, with 10 bases lying between them. The CDR3 DNA is TGTGCCACCAGTGACCCAAAGGACAGCACAGATACGCAGTATTTT. It specifies CATSDPKDSTDTQYF.

The rearrangement uses TRBV7-2 and TRBJ2-1; TRBD1 is a possible D gene (6 bases). Germline values: CDR1 SGHTA, CDR2 FQGNSA. Trimming pared 4 bases from V and 6 bases from J, leaving 13 bases between. The CDR3 runs to 14 residues. In DNA, the CDR3 is TGTGCCAGCAGCTCTAAAGGGACAATCAATGAGCAGTTCTTC. Translation: CASSSKGTINEQFF.

This CDR3 is CAWSVPYDGKPLHF. The CDR3 nucleotides read TGTGCCTGGAGTGTCCCCTACGACGGGAAACCCCTCCACTTT. J is TRBJ1-6 and V is TRBV30; no clear D gene. CDR1 GTSNPN and CDR2 SVGIG come from the germline V gene (reference sequence). The CDR3 sequence is 14 residues long. V lost 0 bases and J lost 12, with 15 bases in between.

This rearrangement joins TRBV18 to TRBJ1-4, with D perhaps matching TRBD1 (6 bases). The CDR3 runs 13 residues. V gave up 4 bases and J gave up 4 bases, with 7 bases separating them. In germline, CDR1 is KGHSH, CDR2 LQKENI. The CDR3: CASSRTVNEKLFF. The CDR3 region has the DNA TGTGCCAGCTCACGGACAGTTAATGAAAAACTGTTTTTT.

J is TRBJ2-3 and V is TRBV5-1; 12 nucleotides match TRBD1. The germline gives CDR1 SGHRS, CDR2 YFSETQ. The V and J ends lost 4 bases and 5 bases, in that order; junction bases with no gene match: 8. This CDR3 comprises 16 residues. The CDR3 sequence is CASSLGQGAWRDTQYF. The CDR3 DNA reads as TGCGCCAGCAGCCTGGGACAGGGGGCTTGGAGAGATACGCAGTATTTT.

The rearrangement uses TRBV9 and TRBJ2-6, with D maybe TRBD1 (6 bases). The V and J ends lost 0 bases and 4 bases respectively, with 11 bases between them. This CDR3 has 16 amino acids. Germline lookup yields CDR1 SGDLS and CDR2 YYNGEE. CDR3 DNA sequence: TGTGCCAGCAGCGTAGGGACAGCCCAGGGGGCCAACGTCCTGACTTTC. Its protein is CASSVGTAQGANVLTF.

This chain uses TRBV5-1 with TRBJ1-2; D is undetermined. The CDR3 covers 13 residues. CDR1 and CDR2 from the germline V gene are SGHRS and YFSETQ. V lost 0 bases and J 3 bases, leaving 6 bases between the germline ends. For the CDR3, the DNA is TGCGCCAGCAGCTTGGGAGACCACTATGGCTACACCTTC. Its translation is CASSLGDHYGYTF.

The V and J genes are TRBV3-1 (or the pseudogene TRBV3-2) and TRBJ1-1; the D is unclear. Trimming shortened V by 2 bases and J by 4 bases, and 8 bases separated the two germline ends. In germline, CDR1 is LGHDT, CDR2 YNNKEL (reference sequence). CDR3 length: 13 amino acids. The CDR3 sequence is CASSQMAFTEAFF. Written as DNA, the CDR3 is TGTGCCAGCAGCCAAATGGCTTTCACTGAAGCTTTCTTT.

The V call is TRBV7-8, the J call TRBJ2-6, with D tentatively TRBD2 (5 bases). V was cut by 5 bases and J by 4 bases, with 12 bases left in between. The CDR3 is 15 residues long. Germline-derived CDR1 and CDR2 are SGHVS and FQNEAQ. In DNA form, the CDR3 reads TGTGCCAGCAGCCCCCGAGGGCGAGGGGCCAACGTCCTGACTTTC. Amino acids: CASSPRGRGANVLTF.

This clone was detected once. The chain joins TRBV19 to TRBJ2-7; a weak D match, TRBD1 (5 bases). The CDR3 has 17 amino acids. Trimming removed 0 bases from V and 0 bases from J, with 15 bases in between. Germline V CDR1 and CDR2: LNHDA, SQIVND (reference sequence). The CDR3 region has the DNA TGTGCCAGTAGTATAGATCGACAGTGGGAAAGCTCCTACGAGCAGTACGTC. This encodes CASSIDRQWESSYEQYV.

CDR3: CASNSGTVYNEQFF. CDR3 bases: TGTGCCAGCAACTCCGGGACAGTCTACAATGAGCAGTTCTTC. J is TRBJ2-1 and V is TRBV2, with 7 bases identical to TRBD1. This CDR3 is 14 amino acids long. Germline V gene data show CDR1 as SNHLY and CDR2 as FYNNEI. Trimming removed 7 bases from V and 3 bases from J; junction bases left unmatched: 6. Full variable domain (outside the CDR3, taken from reference TRBV2 and TRBJ2-1): EPEVTQTPSHQVTQMGQEVILRCVPISNHLYFYWYRQILGQKVEFLVSFYNNEISEKSEIFDDQFSVERPDGSNFTLKIRSTKLEDSAMYFCASNSGTVYNEQFFGPGTRLTVL.

V usage is TRBV20-1 and J usage is TRBJ1-4; 7 bases map to TRBD1. Germline CDR1 is DFQATT and CDR2 is SNEGSKA (reference sequence). The V gene end was trimmed by 3 bases and the J gene end by 8 bases; junction bases not matched to a gene: 6. The CDR3 has 13 amino acids. The CDR3 is CSASIQGGEKLFF. CDR3 DNA sequence: TGCAGTGCTAGTATTCAGGGGGGAGAAAAACTGTTTTTT.

Only a few counts were recorded for this clone. V is TRBV2 and J is TRBJ1-2; 8 bases are a match to TRBD1. The CDR3 spans 12 residues. Looked up from germline, CDR1 is SNHLY and CDR2 is FYNNEI. V lost 8 bases to trimming and J lost 5 bases; unmatched junction nucleotides: 4. The CDR3 DNA is TGTGCCAGCGGACAGGGCGGGTATGGCTACACCTTC. It specifies CASGQGGYGYTF.

J is TRBJ1-6 and V is TRBV19, with a possible D match to TRBD1 (6 bases). The germline V gene has CDR1 LNHDA and CDR2 SQIVND (reference sequence). Between the trimmed V and J ends, which lost 5 bases and 0 bases, there was a span of 14 bases. The CDR3 spans 17 residues. The CDR3 reads CASSPPQGSSYNSPLHF. The DNA for the CDR3 is TGTGCCAGTAGTCCCCCGCAGGGGAGCTCCTATAATTCACCCCTCCACTTT.